These 20 T cell receptor beta chains share one sample of origin, sequenced in a study of cytomegalovirus exposure and HLA in healthy donors. Method: immunoSEQ multiplex PCR; TCRdb's copy keeps in-frame clones and lacks some. The repertoire includes around 300,000 clones, over 75% of them detected once, and about 0.96% sits in the top ten. Sequenced sample: PBMCs. The source of these receptors is a man in his thirties or forties in good health and CMV-seronegative.

The V call is TRBV7-9, the J call TRBJ1-1, with 9 nucleotides matching TRBD1. The germline gives CDR1 SEHNR, CDR2 FQNEAQ (reference sequence). This CDR3 region has 16 residues. V shed 5 bases, J shed 0 bases, and the junction held 7 bases outside the gene matches. CDR3 bases: TGTGCCAGCAGCGCCTTACAGGGGGCTCTGAACACTGAAGCTTTCTTT. Translated: CASSALQGALNTEAFF.

The J gene is TRBJ2-1, the V gene TRBV4-1; D perhaps matches TRBD1 (6 bases). V was shortened by 0 bases and J by 4 bases, with 10 bases between the two germline ends. This CDR3 region has 15 residues. Germline loops: CDR1 MGHRA, CDR2 YSYEKL. The DNA for the CDR3 is TGCGCCAGCAGCCAAGACAGGGGCCATTACAATGAGCAGTTCTTC. Translated, it gives CASSQDRGHYNEQFF.

The J gene is TRBJ2-7, the V gene TRBV4-3; possibly TRBD1 for D (5 bases). V lost 2 bases and J lost 3, with 17 bases in between. The CDR3 is 16 amino acids. The V gene's germline CDR1 is LGHNA and CDR2 YSLEER. In nucleotides, the CDR3 is TGCGCCAGCAGCCAAATTTCGGCCCCAGGGCTCTACGAGCAGTACTTC. Translation gives CASSQISAPGLYEQYF.

The chain is built from TRBV27 and TRBJ2-7, with 8 bases lining up with TRBD1. V trimming: 6 bases; J trimming: 6 bases; junction bases outside the gene matches: 7. Germline lookup yields CDR1 MNHEY and CDR2 SMNVEV (reference sequence). The CDR3 is 13 residues long. The CDR3 nucleotides are TGTGCCAGCAGAGGACAGGGTGGTCCCGAGCAGTACTTC. Encoded protein: CASRGQGGPEQYF.

The rearrangement joins TRBV7-9 to TRBJ2-2; no clear D. The germline CDR1 and CDR2 sequences are SEHNR and FQNEAQ (reference sequence). The CDR3 is made up of 13 amino acids. V lost 6 bases and J lost 0, with 5 bases in between. CDR3: CASRSSNTGELFF. The CDR3 DNA sequence: TGTGCCAGCAGGTCGTCGAACACCGGGGAGCTGTTTTTT.

The gene calls are TRBV7-2 and TRBJ1-6; the D is unclear. Deletions cut 2 bases from V and 9 bases from J, with 17 bases between. Germline CDR1 is SGHTA and CDR2 is FQGNSA. The CDR3 has 16 amino acids. CDR3 nucleotide sequence: TGTGCCAGCAGCTTATCACCCTCTAGGAGGATTTCACCCCTCCACTTT. It is translated as CASSLSPSRRISPLHF.

This chain uses TRBV9 with TRBJ2-1, with TRBD2 as a possible D gene (6 bases). The CDR3 spans 13 residues. Deletions cut 4 bases from V and 9 bases from J, with 14 bases between. Germline loops: CDR1 SGDLS, CDR2 YYNGEE. The CDR3 loop is CASSRDSGTEQFF. The CDR3 DNA sequence: TGTGCCAGCAGCCGGGACTCAGGCACTGAGCAGTTCTTC.

The chain is built from TRBV7-9 and TRBJ2-7, with a weak D call TRBD1 (7 bases). Germline loops: CDR1 SEHNR, CDR2 FQNEAQ (reference sequence). The CDR3 has 16 residues. V was pared by 5 bases and J by 1 base, with 18 bases between. CDR3 coding DNA: TGTGCCAGCAGCCCCAAGGGGCAGGGGGGATCCTACGAGCAGTACTTC. Amino acids: CASSPKGQGGSYEQYF.

This clone was counted only a few times. CDR3 sequence reads: CASSLGWGQVLFF. The CDR3 DNA follows: TGTGCCAGCAGCTTAGGGTGGGGACAGGTGCTTTTCTTC. The V gene is TRBV5-6, the J gene TRBJ2-1; 8 positions match TRBD1. The junction had 11 bases not matched to a gene; V was cut back by 2 bases and J by 16 bases. Germline-derived CDR1 and CDR2 are SGHDT and YYEEEE. The CDR3 length is 13 residues. The variable domain in full, with the rest retrieved from reference TRBV5-6 and TRBJ2-1, is DAGVTQSPTHLIKTRGQQVTLRCSPKSGHDTVSWYQQALGQGPQFIFQYYEEEERQRGNFPDRFSGHQFPNYSSELNVNALLLGDSALYLCASSLGWGQVLFFGPGTRLTVL.

The V gene is TRBV19, the J gene TRBJ1-5; D is undetermined. Germline values: CDR1 LNHDA, CDR2 SQIVND (reference sequence). The V gene lost 5 bases and the J gene lost 6 bases, with 8 bases spanning the gap. The CDR3 has 12 residues. CDR3 amino acids: CASSLRGQPQHF. The CDR3 DNA reads as TGTGCCAGTAGTCTGCGGGGTCAGCCCCAGCATTTT. The full variable domain, with the rest looked up from reference TRBV19 and TRBJ1-5, is DGGITQSPKYLFRKEGQNVTLSCEQNLNHDAMYWYRQDPGQGLRLIYYSQIVNDFQKGDIAEGYSVSREKKESFPLTVTSAQKNPTAFYLCASSLRGQPQHFGDGTRLSIL.

The chain joins TRBV6-1 to TRBJ1-5; D might be TRBD1 (5 bases). The CDR3 is 14 amino acids. The V end was cut by 4 bases, the J end by 1 base, with 8 bases between. The germline CDR1 and CDR2 sequences are MNHNS and SASEGT. CDR3: CASSAGWSNQPQHF. CDR3 in DNA: TGTGCCAGCAGTGCAGGGTGGAGCAATCAGCCCCAGCATTTT.

The chain uses TRBV5-8 and TRBJ2-1, with no clear D. The V gene's germline CDR1 is SGHTS and CDR2 YDEGEE. CDR3 size: 16 residues. Between the trimmed V and J ends, which lost 1 base and 0 bases, there was a span of 11 bases. The CDR3 bases are TGTGCCAGCAGCTTGTCTTTTGGAGTCTCCTACAATGAGCAGTTCTTC. Its translation: CASSLSFGVSYNEQFF.

The CDR3 region has the DNA TGTGCCAGCAGTGAGTTCAGCGGGGGGGTTCGTAATGAGCAGTTCTTC. Translating gives CASSEFSGGVRNEQFF. This sequence joins TRBV2 and TRBJ2-1; 10 nucleotides agree with TRBD2. The J segment lost 7 bases and the V segment lost 3 bases, leaving 9 bases of the junction unmatched. The germline V gene encodes CDR1 SNHLY and CDR2 FYNNEI. CDR3 length: 16 amino acids.

This chain joins TRBV6-5 and TRBJ1-2, with 8 positions matching TRBD1. The CDR3 consists of 14 residues. Germline-derived CDR1 and CDR2 are MNHEY and SVGAGI. V was pared by 6 bases and J by 3 bases, with 6 bases of the junction left unmatched. DNA of the CDR3: TGTGCCAGCAGGACAGGGGTCCCAGACTATGGCTACACCTTC. Protein product: CASRTGVPDYGYTF.

This clone was seen once. The rearrangement uses TRBV7-2 and TRBJ1-1; D unresolved. Per the germline V gene, CDR1 is SGHTA and CDR2 is FQGNSA. The CDR3 contains 13 residues. Deletions cut 4 bases from V and 2 bases from J, with 8 bases between. The CDR3 here is CASSSAFNTEAFF. Written as DNA, the CDR3 is TGTGCCAGCAGCTCAGCCTTTAACACTGAAGCTTTCTTT.

This clone was seen a handful of times. V usage is TRBV30 and J usage is TRBJ1-6; 10 bases are shared with TRBD1. Germline V gene sequence: CDR1 GTSNPN, CDR2 SVGIG (reference sequence). The V gene end was trimmed by 5 bases and the J gene end by 7 bases; junction bases not matched to a gene: 5. The CDR3 runs 14 residues. The CDR3 protein is CAWSDRGLNSPLHF. The CDR3 DNA follows: TGTGCCTGGTCGGACAGGGGGTTAAATTCACCCCTCCACTTT. Complete variable domain (other parts from reference TRBV30 and TRBJ1-6): SQTIHQWPATLVQPVGSPLSLECTVEGTSNPNLYWYRQAAGRGLQLLFYSVGIGQISSEVPQNLSASRPQDRQFILSSKKLLLSDSGFYLCAWSDRGLNSPLHFGNGTRLTVT.

The rearrangement joins TRBV6-1 to TRBJ1-2; D is unresolved. The CDR3 sequence is 14 residues long. V lost 5 bases and J 3 bases, leaving 13 bases between the germline ends. Germline V gives CDR1 MNHNS, CDR2 SASEGT. The CDR3 region is CASSPSGPYYGYTF. The CDR3 nucleotides read TGTGCCAGCAGTCCAAGTGGGCCTTACTATGGCTACACCTTC.

The chain recombines TRBV7-9 with TRBJ1-1; 10 bases agree with TRBD1. Germline V lookup: CDR1 SEHNR, CDR2 FQNEAQ (reference sequence). V gave up 3 bases and J gave up 0 bases; unmatched junction bases: 10. The CDR3 has 18 residues. The CDR3 loop is CASSFRGQGVRLNTEAFF. CDR3 DNA: TGTGCCAGCAGCTTTAGAGGACAGGGGGTTAGGTTGAACACTGAAGCTTTCTTT.

The V and J genes are TRBV4-3 and TRBJ1-1; D possibly corresponds to TRBD1 (6 bases). The CDR3 extends over 14 amino acids. The ends were cut back, 0 bases at V and 5 bases at J, with 10 bases in the middle. The germline V gene has CDR1 LGHNA and CDR2 YSLEER. The CDR3 DNA follows: TGCGCCAGCAGCCAAGATTTAAGGGGGACTGAAGCTTTCTTT. Its translation: CASSQDLRGTEAFF.

J is TRBJ2-7 and V is TRBV6-5; 9 nucleotides agree with TRBD1. Looked up from germline, CDR1 is MNHEY and CDR2 is SVGAGI. The trim removed 5 bases at V and 6 bases at J, leaving 5 bases unmatched. The CDR3 totals 13 residues. CDR3 protein: CASSRRGQGEQYF. CDR3 DNA: TGTGCCAGCAGTCGAAGGGGACAGGGCGAGCAGTACTTC.